A selection of T cell receptor beta chains follows, all from one sample in a study of T cells in localized non-small cell lung cancer. Sequenced by immunoSEQ multiplex PCR; TCRdb stores in-frame clones only, minus some. Of tens of thousands of clones in the sample, 94% are singletons; the top ten hold around 0.73%. Source: peripheral blood, taken before any cancer treatment. All receptors come from a woman aged 35-70 years with stage I lung adenocarcinoma. CDR3s include the opening cysteine and the closing phenylalanine or tryptophan. Fields, in order: V gene, clone size, D gene, J gene, CDR3 protein, CDR3 DNA. A D gene is named only where the DNA matches it firmly. Size tells how often a clone was seen (once, few, many) or the class of an expanded clone, and some rows leave it out.

V: TRBV6-6; size: .; D: TRBD2; J: TRBJ2-7; CDR3: CASRPGLEVGEQYF; DNA: TGTGCCAGCAGACCGGGACTAGAAGTGGGGGAGCAGTACTTC
V: TRBV4-2; size: .; D: TRBD1; J: TRBJ2-1; CDR3: CASSQIGGQRNSRSSYNEQFF; DNA: TGTGCCAGCAGTCAAATAGGGGGACAGAGGAACTCGCGCAGCTCCTACAATGAGCAGTTCTTC
V: TRBV2; size: .; D: .; J: TRBJ2-3; CDR3: CASSDTILITDTQYF; DNA: TGTGCCAGCAGTGACACAATCCTAATCACAGATACGCAGTATTTT
V: TRBV6-1; size: few; D: .; J: TRBJ2-7; CDR3: CERGEQYF; DNA: TGTGAGAGGGGGGAGCAGTACTTC
V: TRBV5-5; size: few; D: .; J: TRBJ2-7; CDR3: CASSDNPGPSPEQYF; DNA: TGTGCCAGCAGCGACAATCCGGGTCCGTCCCCAGAGCAGTACTTC
V: TRBV12-5; size: .; D: TRBD2; J: TRBJ2-1; CDR3: CASGLPSGGVYNEQFF; DNA: TGTGCTAGTGGTTTGCCTAGCGGGGGCGTCTACAATGAGCAGTTCTTC
V: TRBV9; size: once; D: .; J: TRBJ2-5; CDR3: CASSATTARQETQYF; DNA: TGTGCCAGCAGCGCAACGACAGCCAGACAAGAGACCCAGTACTTC
V: TRBV7-9; size: .; D: .; J: TRBJ2-2; CDR3: CASSLSNTGELFF; DNA: TGTGCCAGCAGCTTGTCGAACACCGGGGAGCTGTTTTTT
V: TRBV6-5; size: .; D: .; J: TRBJ2-3; CDR3: CASSYGTPSTDTQYF; DNA: TGTGCCAGCAGCTACGGGACACCGAGCACAGATACGCAGTATTTT
V: TRBV12-5; size: .; D: .; J: TRBJ2-5; CDR3: CASGLPWGETQYF; DNA: TGTGCTAGTGGTTTGCCCTGGGGAGAGACCCAGTACTTC
V: TRBV4-3; size: .; D: .; J: TRBJ1-2; CDR3: CASSTWIGSNYGYTF; DNA: TGCGCCAGCAGCACTTGGATAGGGTCCAACTATGGCTACACCTTC
V: TRBV29-1; size: .; D: .; J: TRBJ1-1; CDR3: CSVRDMNTEAFF; DNA: TGCAGCGTGAGAGACATGAACACTGAAGCTTTCTTT
V: TRBV7-8; size: .; D: .; J: TRBJ1-3; CDR3: CASSPIPSGNTIYF; DNA: TGTGCCAGCAGCCCAATCCCCTCTGGAAACACCATATATTTT
V: TRBV28; size: .; D: .; J: TRBJ1-4; CDR3: CASSNQVDLNEKLFF; DNA: TGTGCCAGCAGCAACCAGGTGGATTTAAATGAAAAACTGTTTTTT
V: TRBV2; size: once; D: .; J: TRBJ2-7; CDR3: CASSGRWGQERQYF; DNA: TGTGCCAGCAGTGGGCGTTGGGGGCAGGAGCGTCAGTACTTC
V: TRBV7-2; size: .; D: TRBD2; J: TRBJ2-2; CDR3: CASSRTGGAFTGELFF; DNA: TGTGCCAGCAGCCGTACCGGGGGGGCCTTTACCGGGGAGCTGTTTTTT
V: TRBV2; size: .; D: .; J: TRBJ1-1; CDR3: CASMVEGIGTEAFF; DNA: TGTGCCAGCATGGTGGAGGGAATTGGCACTGAAGCTTTCTTT
V: TRBV6-1; size: .; D: .; J: TRBJ2-2; CDR3: CASRSQAANTGELFF; DNA: TGTGCCAGCAGATCCCAGGCGGCGAACACCGGGGAGCTGTTTTTT
V: TRBV7-2; size: .; D: TRBD2; J: TRBJ2-7; CDR3: CASSHNPSGGALEQYF; DNA: TGTGCCAGCAGCCATAACCCTAGCGGGGGGGCCCTCGAGCAGTACTTC
V: TRBV5-6; size: .; D: TRBD2; J: TRBJ2-2; CDR3: CASSLFRLAGGTGELFF; DNA: TGTGCCAGCAGCTTGTTCCGACTAGCGGGAGGTACCGGGGAGCTGTTTTTT
V: TRBV4-3; size: .; D: .; J: TRBJ2-3; CDR3: CASSQEVHSDTQYF; DNA: TGCGCCAGCAGCCAAGAGGTACATTCAGATACGCAGTATTTT
V: TRBV7-9; size: .; D: TRBD1; J: TRBJ2-7; CDR3: CASSLTGQGTEQYF; DNA: TGTGCCAGCAGCTTGACGGGACAGGGGACCGAGCAGTACTTC
V: TRBV7-2; size: .; D: .; J: TRBJ1-2; CDR3: CASSLIHTYGYTF; DNA: TGTGCCAGCAGCTTAATCCACACCTATGGCTACACCTTC
V: TRBV6-4; size: .; D: .; J: TRBJ1-1; CDR3: CASSATGGTEAFF; DNA: TGTGCCAGCAGTGCCACGGGGGGAACTGAAGCTTTCTTT
V: TRBV5-1; size: .; D: .; J: TRBJ2-3; CDR3: CASSKTSTDTQYF; DNA: TGCGCCAGCAGTAAAACTAGCACAGATACGCAGTATTTT
V: TRBV5-1; size: .; D: TRBD1; J: TRBJ1-1; CDR3: CASRQGARTEAFF; DNA: TGCGCCAGTAGACAGGGGGCGCGCACTGAAGCTTTCTTT
V: TRBV10-3; size: .; D: .; J: TRBJ1-1; CDR3: CAIRDSYTEAFF; DNA: TGTGCCATCAGGGACAGCTACACTGAAGCTTTCTTT
V: TRBV25-1; size: .; D: .; J: TRBJ2-3; CDR3: CASSEFGTDTQYF; DNA: TGTGCCAGCAGTGAATTTGGCACAGATACGCAGTATTTT
V: TRBV9; size: .; D: .; J: TRBJ2-3; CDR3: CASSVSVQGTDTQYF; DNA: TGTGCCAGCAGCGTATCCGTCCAGGGAACAGATACGCAGTATTTT
V: TRBV19; size: .; D: .; J: TRBJ2-7; CDR3: CASSDPGAGRPYEQYF; DNA: TGTGCCAGCAGTGACCCCGGGGCAGGGCGTCCCTACGAGCAGTACTTC
V: TRBV2; size: .; D: .; J: TRBJ1-1; CDR3: CASSPGRGDTEAFF; DNA: TGTGCCAGCAGCCCCGGTAGGGGCGACACTGAAGCTTTCTTT
V: TRBV2; size: .; D: TRBD1; J: TRBJ1-3; CDR3: CASTEQGFFGNTIYF; DNA: TGTGCCAGCACAGAACAGGGGTTTTTTGGAAACACCATATATTTT
V: TRBV6-1; size: .; D: .; J: TRBJ2-1; CDR3: CASSERIGSYNEQFF; DNA: TGTGCCAGCAGTGAACGTATTGGCTCCTACAATGAGCAGTTCTTC
V: TRBV4-1; size: once; D: TRBD2; J: TRBJ2-7; CDR3: CASSQVASGSPIKQYF; DNA: TGCGCCAGCAGCCAAGTGGCGAGCGGGAGCCCTATCAAGCAGTACTTC
V: TRBV7-2; size: .; D: TRBD1; J: TRBJ2-1; CDR3: CASSLRRRTGWNNEQFF; DNA: TGTGCCAGCAGCTTACGAAGGCGGACAGGTTGGAACAATGAGCAGTTCTTC
V: TRBV6-5; size: .; D: TRBD1; J: TRBJ1-4; CDR3: CASSYNYRGEEKLFF; DNA: TGTGCCAGCAGTTACAATTACAGGGGGGAAGAAAAACTGTTTTTT
V: TRBV29-1; size: .; D: TRBD1; J: TRBJ1-1; CDR3: CSVLRQGGNTEAFF; DNA: TGCAGCGTTTTGAGACAGGGAGGGAACACTGAAGCTTTCTTT
V: TRBV7-2; size: .; D: .; J: TRBJ2-6; CDR3: CASSPGTAGANVLTF; DNA: TGTGCCAGCAGCCCCGGGACTGCGGGGGCCAACGTCCTGACTTTC
V: TRBV10-3; size: few; D: .; J: TRBJ1-2; CDR3: CAISESLAVRRGYTF; DNA: TGTGCCATCAGTGAGTCGCTGGCGGTGAGACGTGGCTACACCTTC
V: TRBV4-3; size: .; D: TRBD1; J: TRBJ1-2; CDR3: CASSQDQSDRPYGYTF; DNA: TGCGCCAGCAGCCAAGATCAGTCGGACAGGCCCTATGGCTACACCTTC
V: TRBV7-2; size: once; D: TRBD2; J: TRBJ2-3; CDR3: CASSSRLAGGRDTQYF; DNA: TGTGCCAGCAGTTCCAGACTAGCGGGGGGAAGGGATACGCAGTATTTT
V: TRBV14; size: .; D: .; J: TRBJ1-2; CDR3: CASSQQPLYGYTF; DNA: TGTGCCAGCAGTCAACAACCACTTTATGGCTACACCTTC
V: TRBV9; size: .; D: TRBD2; J: TRBJ2-2; CDR3: CASSAGTSGGAVFF; DNA: TGTGCCAGCAGCGCTGGGACTAGCGGGGGGGCCGTGTTTTTT
V: TRBV28; size: .; D: .; J: TRBJ1-5; CDR3: CASRTLPGGNQPQHF; DNA: TGTGCCAGCAGGACACTTCCGGGAGGAAATCAGCCCCAGCATTTT
V: TRBV28; size: .; D: .; J: TRBJ2-6; CDR3: CASSLFTGEMGANVLTF; DNA: TGTGCCAGCAGTTTATTTACTGGAGAAATGGGGGCCAACGTCCTGACTTTC
V: TRBV19; size: once; D: .; J: TRBJ1-4; CDR3: CASKTGHLNEKLFF; DNA: TGTGCCAGCAAAACAGGGCATCTAAATGAAAAACTGTTTTTT
V: TRBV10-2; size: once; D: .; J: TRBJ2-3; CDR3: CASSVTGDGPPGDTQYF; DNA: TGCGCCAGCAGTGTAACGGGAGACGGGCCGCCCGGAGATACGCAGTATTTT
V: TRBV7-3; size: .; D: .; J: TRBJ2-3; CDR3: CASSLGGLAWSTQYF; DNA: TGTGCCAGCAGCTTGGGGGGACTGGCGTGGAGTACGCAGTATTTT
V: TRBV29-1; size: .; D: TRBD1; J: TRBJ2-6; CDR3: CSVQDRVGNVLTF; DNA: TGCAGCGTTCAAGACAGGGTGGGCAACGTCCTGACTTTC
V: TRBV9; size: .; D: TRBD2; J: TRBJ2-1; CDR3: CASSVDPGRDNEQFF; DNA: TGTGCCAGCAGCGTAGATCCCGGGAGGGACAATGAGCAGTTCTTC
V: TRBV19; size: .; D: TRBD1; J: TRBJ1-5; CDR3: CASSNRDRSSQPQHF; DNA: TGTGCCAGTAGTAACAGGGACAGATCTAGTCAGCCCCAGCATTTT
V: TRBV19; size: .; D: .; J: TRBJ2-5; CDR3: CASSNGGSGVLWGKTQYF; DNA: TGTGCCAGTAGTAATGGCGGATCGGGGGTCCTCTGGGGGAAGACCCAGTACTTC
V: TRBV7-7; size: .; D: TRBD2; J: TRBJ2-7; CDR3: CASSRTGTSGEEQYF; DNA: TGTGCTAGCAGCCGCACCGGGACTAGCGGGGAGGAGCAGTACTTC
V: TRBV7-2; size: .; D: .; J: TRBJ2-5; CDR3: CASSLGPVQETQYF; DNA: TGTGCCAGCAGCTTAGGGCCAGTCCAAGAGACCCAGTACTTC
V: TRBV4-3; size: .; D: TRBD1; J: TRBJ1-4; CDR3: CASSHKQGREEKLFF; DNA: TGCGCCAGCAGCCATAAACAGGGGCGGGAGGAAAAACTGTTTTTT
V: TRBV7-2; size: .; D: TRBD2; J: TRBJ2-2; CDR3: CASSPGLVRTGELFF; DNA: TGTGCCAGCAGCCCCGGACTAGTGCGCACCGGGGAGCTGTTTTTT
V: TRBV6-6; size: few; D: .; J: TRBJ1-1; CDR3: CASTTGGGKPEAFF; DNA: TGTGCCAGCACCACCGGGGGGGGGAAGCCTGAAGCTTTCTTT
V: TRBV5-4; size: medium-sized; D: .; J: TRBJ1-2; CDR3: CASSPLFDPNYGYTF; DNA: TGTGCCAGCAGCCCGCTGTTTGATCCTAACTATGGCTACACCTTC